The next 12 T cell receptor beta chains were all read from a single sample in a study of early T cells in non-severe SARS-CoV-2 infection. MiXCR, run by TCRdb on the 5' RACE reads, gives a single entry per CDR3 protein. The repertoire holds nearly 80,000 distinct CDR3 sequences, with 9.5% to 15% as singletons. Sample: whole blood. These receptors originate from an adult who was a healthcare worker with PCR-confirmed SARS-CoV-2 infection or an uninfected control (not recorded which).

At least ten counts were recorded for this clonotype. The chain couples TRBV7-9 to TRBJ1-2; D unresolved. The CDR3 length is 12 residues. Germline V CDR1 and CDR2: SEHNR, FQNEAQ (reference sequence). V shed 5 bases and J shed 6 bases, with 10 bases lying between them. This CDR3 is CASSPPLHGYTF. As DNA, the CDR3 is TGTGCCAGCAGCCCACCGTTGCATGGCTACACCTTC.

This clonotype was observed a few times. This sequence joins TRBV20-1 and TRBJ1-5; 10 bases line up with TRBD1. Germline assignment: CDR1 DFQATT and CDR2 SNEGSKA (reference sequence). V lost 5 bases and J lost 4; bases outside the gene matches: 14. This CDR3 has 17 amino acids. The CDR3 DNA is TGCAGTGCTGGATATACCGGGACAGGGGTGAAAAATCAGCCCCAGCATTTT. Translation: CSAGYTGTGVKNQPQHF.

The CDR3 nucleotides are TGCAGCGTGTACAGGGAGGGGAGCGAGCAGTACTTC. Amino acids: CSVYREGSEQYF. This chain links TRBV29-1 with TRBJ2-7; perhaps TRBD2 as D (7 bases). Germline lookup yields CDR1 SQVTM and CDR2 ANQGSEA. The CDR3 covers 12 residues. V was trimmed by 6 bases and J by 6 bases, leaving 15 bases between them.

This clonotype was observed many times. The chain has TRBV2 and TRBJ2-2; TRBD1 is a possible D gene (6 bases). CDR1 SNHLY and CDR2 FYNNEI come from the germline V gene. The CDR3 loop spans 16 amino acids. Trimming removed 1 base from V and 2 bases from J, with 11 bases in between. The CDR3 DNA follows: TGTGCCAGCAGTGAAGGGGGGCTCACAAACACCGGGGAGCTGTTTTTT. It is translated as CASSEGGLTNTGELFF.

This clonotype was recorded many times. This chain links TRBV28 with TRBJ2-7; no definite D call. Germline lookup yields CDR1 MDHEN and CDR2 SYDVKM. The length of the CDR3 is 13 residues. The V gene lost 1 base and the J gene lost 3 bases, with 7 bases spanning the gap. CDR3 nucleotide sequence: TGTGCCAGCAGTTTATCCAGATACTACGAGCAGTACTTC. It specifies CASSLSRYYEQYF.

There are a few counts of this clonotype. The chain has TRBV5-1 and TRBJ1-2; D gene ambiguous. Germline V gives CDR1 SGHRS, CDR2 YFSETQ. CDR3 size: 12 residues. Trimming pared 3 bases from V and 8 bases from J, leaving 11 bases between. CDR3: CASSSEGWGYTF. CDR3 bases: TGCGCCAGCAGCTCCGAAGGCTGGGGCTACACCTTC.

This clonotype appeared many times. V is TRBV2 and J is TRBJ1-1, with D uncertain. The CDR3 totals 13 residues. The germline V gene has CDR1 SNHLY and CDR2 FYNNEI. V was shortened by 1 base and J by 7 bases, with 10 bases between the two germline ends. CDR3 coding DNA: TGTGCCAGCAGTGAAGGGGATTGGGATGAAGCTTTCTTT. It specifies CASSEGDWDEAFF.

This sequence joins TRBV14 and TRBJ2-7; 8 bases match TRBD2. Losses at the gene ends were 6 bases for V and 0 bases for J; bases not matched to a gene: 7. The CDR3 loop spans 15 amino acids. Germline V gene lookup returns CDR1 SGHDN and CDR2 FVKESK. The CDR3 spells CASSPERGPSYEQYF. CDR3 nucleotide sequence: TGTGCCAGCAGTCCCGAGCGGGGGCCCTCCTACGAGCAGTACTTC.

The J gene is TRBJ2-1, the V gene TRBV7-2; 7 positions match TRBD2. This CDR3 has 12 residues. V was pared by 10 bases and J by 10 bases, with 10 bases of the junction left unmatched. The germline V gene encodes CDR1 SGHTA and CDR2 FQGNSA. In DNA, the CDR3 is TGTGCCAAAAGTAGCGGGTCGCGGGAGCAGTTCTTC. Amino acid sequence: CAKSSGSREQFF.

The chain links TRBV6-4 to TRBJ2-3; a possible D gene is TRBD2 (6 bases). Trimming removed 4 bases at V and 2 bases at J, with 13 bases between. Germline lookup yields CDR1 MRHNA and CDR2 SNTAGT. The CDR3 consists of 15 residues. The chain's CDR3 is CASSAGLKTTDTQYF. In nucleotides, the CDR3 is TGTGCCAGCAGTGCAGGACTAAAAACCACAGATACGCAGTATTTT.

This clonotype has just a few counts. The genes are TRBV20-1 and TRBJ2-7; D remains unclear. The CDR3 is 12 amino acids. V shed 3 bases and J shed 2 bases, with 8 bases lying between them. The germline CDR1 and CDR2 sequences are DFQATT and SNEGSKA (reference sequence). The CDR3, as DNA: TGCAGTGCTAGTCCCCGTCCCTACGAGCAGTACTTC. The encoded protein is CSASPRPYEQYF.

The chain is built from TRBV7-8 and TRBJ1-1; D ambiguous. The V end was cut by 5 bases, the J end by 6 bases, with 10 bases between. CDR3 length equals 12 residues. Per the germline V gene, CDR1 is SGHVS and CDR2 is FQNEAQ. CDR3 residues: CASSRWKAEAFF. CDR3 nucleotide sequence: TGTGCCAGCAGCCGGTGGAAGGCTGAAGCTTTCTTT.